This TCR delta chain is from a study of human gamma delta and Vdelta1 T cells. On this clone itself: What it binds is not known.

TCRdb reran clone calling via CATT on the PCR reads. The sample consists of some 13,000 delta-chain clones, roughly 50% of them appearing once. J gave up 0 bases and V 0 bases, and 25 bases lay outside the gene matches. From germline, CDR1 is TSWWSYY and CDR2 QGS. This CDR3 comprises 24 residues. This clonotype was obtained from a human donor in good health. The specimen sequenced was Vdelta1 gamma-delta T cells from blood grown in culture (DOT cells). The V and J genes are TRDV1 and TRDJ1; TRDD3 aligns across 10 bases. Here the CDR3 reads CALGELKCATERTGGLEYTDKLIF. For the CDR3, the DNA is TGTGCTCTTGGGGAACTGAAGTGTGCTACAGAACGAACTGGGGGATTGGAGTACACCGATAAACTCATCTTT.